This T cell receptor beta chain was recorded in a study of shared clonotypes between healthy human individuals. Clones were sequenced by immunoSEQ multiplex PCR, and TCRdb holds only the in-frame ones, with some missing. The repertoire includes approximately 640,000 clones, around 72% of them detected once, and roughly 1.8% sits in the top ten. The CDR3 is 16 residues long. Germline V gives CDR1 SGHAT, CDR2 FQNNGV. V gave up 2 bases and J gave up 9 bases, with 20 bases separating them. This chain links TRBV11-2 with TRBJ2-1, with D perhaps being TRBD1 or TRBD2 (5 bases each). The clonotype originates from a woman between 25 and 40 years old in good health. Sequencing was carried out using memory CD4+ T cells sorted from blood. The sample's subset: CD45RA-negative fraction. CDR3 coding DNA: TGTGCCAGCAGCTTAATTCAGGGTATACGGGCGGGTGAGCAGTTCTTC. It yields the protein CASSLIQGIRAGEQFF.